The clone carrying this T cell receptor (beta chain) was observed a single time. Its antigen remains unknown. Profiling relied on immunoSEQ multiplex PCR, and the TCRdb table lists in-frame clones only, not all of them. The data contain about 120,000 clones, more than 65% of them singletons. The data stem from a study of T cell responses to AZD1222 COVID-19 vaccine. About the research overall: Recipients boosted at about 4 weeks or about 12 weeks are pooled.

Study-wide results and limits: Compared with day 0, the breadth and depth of the Spike-specific TCR repertoire rose significantly after two doses of AZD1222. None of the repertoires were sampled until the peak T cell response had passed. Baseline seropositives among AZD1222 recipients totaled only 5 to 7.

Germline V gene sequence: CDR1 GTSNPN, CDR2 SVGIG (reference sequence). Deletions cut 5 bases from V and 3 bases from J, with 13 bases between. CDR3 length: 13 amino acids. This clonotype was sampled from an adult in good health. The chain joins TRBV30 to TRBJ1-2; D possibly corresponds to TRBD1 (6 bases). Material: peripheral blood, obtained on day 0 of AZD1222 vaccination. The CDR3 sequence is CAWDRTSYYGYTF. The CDR3, as DNA: TGTGCCTGGGACAGGACTTCTTACTATGGCTACACCTTC. The entire variable domain, with the rest obtained from reference TRBV30 and TRBJ1-2, is as follows: SQTIHQWPATLVQPVGSPLSLECTVEGTSNPNLYWYRQAAGRGLQLLFYSVGIGQISSEVPQNLSASRPQDRQFILSSKKLLLSDSGFYLCAWDRTSYYGYTFGSGTRLTVV.